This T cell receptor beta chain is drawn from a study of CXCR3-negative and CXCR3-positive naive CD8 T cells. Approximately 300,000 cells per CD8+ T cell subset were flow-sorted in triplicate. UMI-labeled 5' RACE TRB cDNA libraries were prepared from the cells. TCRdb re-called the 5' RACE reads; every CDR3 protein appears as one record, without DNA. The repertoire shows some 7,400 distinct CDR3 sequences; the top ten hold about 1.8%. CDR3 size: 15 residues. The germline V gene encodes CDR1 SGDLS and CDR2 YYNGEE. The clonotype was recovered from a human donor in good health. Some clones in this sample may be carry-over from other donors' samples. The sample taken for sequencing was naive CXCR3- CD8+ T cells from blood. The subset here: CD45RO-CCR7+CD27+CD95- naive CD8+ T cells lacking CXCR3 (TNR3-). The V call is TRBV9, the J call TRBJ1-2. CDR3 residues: CASSVNTGTYDGYTF.